This TCR beta chain is drawn from a study of shared clonotypes between healthy human individuals. Whole-study findings and limits: In a few donors, around 5% of naive CD4 clonotypes appeared in common.

Genomic DNA of every subset was divided equally among multiple immunoSEQ plates. Clones were sequenced by immunoSEQ multiplex PCR, and TCRdb holds only the in-frame ones, with some missing. The sample lists 1.5 million to 2.5 million clones, less than 95% occurring once. Naive CD8 cells were CD45RO-negative, positively selected for CCR7, excluding terminally differentiated effector memory CD45RA+ cells. None of the donors, who were healthy HIV-negative adults, had recently had acute infections or vaccinations. Comment on this clone: Its antigen is unknown.

From germline, CDR1 is MNHEY and CDR2 SVGAGI. CDR3 length: 12 amino acids. The germline V and J ends were trimmed by 5 bases and 6 bases, with 10 bases remaining between them. V usage is TRBV6-5 and J usage is TRBJ1-1; D gene uncertain. Sequencing was performed on naive CD8+ T cells sorted from blood. This sequence was found in a young man in good health. The chain's CDR3 is CASSTGFAEAFF. CDR3 coding DNA: TGTGCCAGCAGTACGGGGTTTGCTGAAGCTTTCTTT.